A selection of T cell receptor beta chains follows, all from one sample in a study of radiation and T cells in renal cell carcinoma. TCRdb's copy holds only in-frame clones and misses some; the assay was immunoSEQ multiplex PCR. Among more than 20,000 clones listed, over 70% were seen once. This specimen was blood, taken from a patient whose treatment included radiotherapy and nephrectomy. Receptor source: a man aged 60 to 69 with renal cell carcinoma. CDR3s include the opening cysteine and the closing phenylalanine or tryptophan. The D gene is left open where the match is weak. Clone size is shown for a subset of rows, as once, few, many or a class of expanded clone.

d_gene	len	j_gene	v_gene	abundance	CDR3nt	CDR3aa
-	13	TRBJ1-2	TRBV30	-	TGTGCCTGGAGTGTAAATCATAACTATGGCTACACCTTC	CAWSVNHNYGYTF
TRBD1	14	TRBJ1-5	TRBV2	-	TGTGCCAGCAGGACCGGGACAGGGAGTCAGCCCCAGCATTTT	CASRTGTGSQPQHF
TRBD2	14	TRBJ2-1	TRBV29-1	few	TGCAGCAGCCGAGCGGGAGGCCCCAACAATGAGCAGTTCTTC	CSSRAGGPNNEQFF
-	13	TRBJ1-1	TRBV4-3	-	TGCGCCAGCAGCCAAGTCACAGGAATTGAAGCTTTCTTT	CASSQVTGIEAFF
-	15	TRBJ1-2	TRBV7-9	-	TGTGCCAGCAGCCGCCTGGAGGGGATTCAATATGGCTACACCTTC	CASSRLEGIQYGYTF
-	14	TRBJ2-7	TRBV5-6	-	TGTGCCAGCAGCTTGTTCGGGCCAACCTACGAGCAGTACTTC	CASSLFGPTYEQYF
-	15	TRBJ2-2	TRBV30	-	TGTGCCTGGAGTCCAGTGGACAGATACACCGGGGAGCTGTTTTTT	CAWSPVDRYTGELFF
TRBD1	17	TRBJ2-2	TRBV5-4	-	TGTGCCAGCAGCAAGGATTCCGGGACAGTAAACACCGGGGAGCTGTTTTTT	CASSKDSGTVNTGELFF
-	13	TRBJ2-5	TRBV7-9	once	TGTGCCAGCAGCCGTACAGGGTTGGAGACCCAGTACTTC	CASSRTGLETQYF
-	14	TRBJ1-6	TRBV6-5	-	TGTGCCAGCAGAAAAAACAGATCCTATTCACCCCTCCACTTT	CASRKNRSYSPLHF
-	15	TRBJ1-5	TRBV5-6	-	TGTGCCAGCAGCTTGGGGTGGTCAAAAAGTCAGCCCCAGCATTTT	CASSLGWSKSQPQHF
TRBD2	14	TRBJ2-7	TRBV5-6	-	TGTGCCAGCAGCTCGGGACTAGCGGCCTACGAGCAGTACTTC	CASSSGLAAYEQYF
TRBD2	13	TRBJ2-7	TRBV6-5	-	TGTGCCAGCCTAGCGGAAAACTCCTACGAGCAGTACTTC	CASLAENSYEQYF
-	11	TRBJ2-7	TRBV20-1	-	TGCAGTGCTAGAGGCTCCTACGAGCAGTACTTC	CSARGSYEQYF
TRBD1	14	TRBJ2-1	TRBV5-3	once	TGTGCCAGCAGCTTGGACAGGGGGAGGAATGAGCAGTTCTTC	CASSLDRGRNEQFF
TRBD1	14	TRBJ2-7	TRBV7-2	few	TGTGCCAGCAGACCGGGGACAGGGAGCTACGAGCAGTACTTC	CASRPGTGSYEQYF
-	17	TRBJ2-7	TRBV4-3	-	TGCGCCAGCAGCCAAGAATATACAGGGATAAGCTCCTACGAGCAGTACTTC	CASSQEYTGISSYEQYF
-	14	TRBJ1-1	TRBV7-2	-	TGTGCCAGCAGCACTAATACGTGGAGTACTGAAGCTTTCTTT	CASSTNTWSTEAFF
-	13	TRBJ1-1	TRBV29-1	-	TGCAGCGTTGAACGTGTAGTTAACACTGAAGCTTTCTTT	CSVERVVNTEAFF
-	14	TRBJ2-2	TRBV11-2	-	TGTGCCAGCAGCCCATGGACTCATACCGGGGAGCTGTTTTTT	CASSPWTHTGELFF
TRBD1	15	TRBJ1-1	TRBV5-1	-	TGCGCCAGCAGCCCGACAGGACAGGGGTTGCATGGAGCTTTCTTT	CASSPTGQGLHGAFF
TRBD1	13	TRBJ1-2	TRBV7-9	-	TGTGCCAGCAGCCCCACAGGGGCCTATGGCTACACCTTC	CASSPTGAYGYTF
-	13	TRBJ1-6	TRBV7-9	-	TGTGCCAGCAGCTTAGGGGATTATTCACCCCTCCACTTT	CASSLGDYSPLHF
-	15	TRBJ1-2	TRBV29-1	-	TGCAGCGTTGAAGATCCGCGGGGGAAGAGCTATGGCTACACCTTC	CSVEDPRGKSYGYTF
-	12	TRBJ2-1	TRBV7-9	-	TGTGCCAGCAGCTTAGCTCTGCGGGAGCAGTTCTTC	CASSLALREQFF
-	14	TRBJ2-3	TRBV18	-	TGTGCCAGCTCACCACCCCAAAGAACAGATACGCAGTATTTT	CASSPPQRTDTQYF